A single sample gave rise to the 27 T cell receptor beta chains below, sequenced in a study of CD8 T cells in ankylosing spondylitis. TCRdb fed the 5' RACE reads into MiXCR, producing one record per CDR3 protein. The data hold a few hundred thousand distinct CDR3 sequences, with 20% to 25% observed a single time. Findings and limits, study-wide: Seemingly characteristic of ankylosing spondylitis blood was a TCR beta motif consisting of roughly 8 highly homologous variants.

For these receptors, no antigen is known. Sequenced sample: blood, either unsorted or a sorted T cell fraction (not recorded which). All receptors derive from a male donor with ankylosing spondylitis.

This clonotype was observed at least ten times. V gene TRBV27 combines with J gene TRBJ1-1; unclear D gene. The CDR3 runs to 13 residues. Trimming left V 8 bases short and J 5 bases short, with 15 bases between. Germline assignment: CDR1 MNHEY and CDR2 SMNVEV (reference sequence). The CDR3 DNA follows: TGTGCCAGCGGCACGGGTAGGAAAACTGAAGCTTTCTTT. It translates to CASGTGRKTEAFF.

The chain links TRBV6-5 to TRBJ2-3; perhaps TRBD2 as D (7 bases). Trimming shortened V by 3 bases and J by 1 base, and 17 bases separated the two germline ends. In germline, CDR1 is MNHEY, CDR2 SVGAGI. The CDR3 is 17 residues long. The CDR3, as DNA: TGTGCCAGCAGTTATACCGTCGGGGGGCAGGGCACAGATACGCAGTATTTT. Protein sequence: CASSYTVGGQGTDTQYF.

This chain links TRBV19 with TRBJ2-3, with a possible D match to TRBD2 (5 bases). Germline CDR1 and CDR2: LNHDA and SQIVND (reference sequence). The CDR3 runs to 14 residues. V lost 0 bases, J lost 5 bases, and 9 bases lay in between. This chain's CDR3 is CASSIESGGDTQYF. CDR3 sequence (DNA): TGTGCCAGTAGTATAGAGAGTGGAGGAGATACGCAGTATTTT.

This rearrangement joins TRBV6-5 to TRBJ2-7, with D perhaps TRBD1 or TRBD2 (6 bases each). Germline V gives CDR1 MNHEY, CDR2 SVGAGI. The CDR3 has 15 residues. Deletions cut 2 bases from V and 6 bases from J, with 17 bases between. CDR3 loop: CASSYLAGGGGEQYF. The CDR3 DNA reads as TGTGCCAGCAGTTACCTCGCAGGAGGGGGAGGCGAGCAGTACTTC.

This clonotype was seen many times. This CDR3 is CSVEPSVRGNEQFF. The CDR3 DNA follows: TGCAGCGTTGAACCTAGCGTACGGGGCAATGAGCAGTTCTTC. The chain uses TRBV29-1 and TRBJ2-1; D is perhaps TRBD2 (6 bases). There are 14 residues in the CDR3. CDR1 and CDR2 from the germline V gene are SQVTM and ANQGSEA. Trimming left V 2 bases short and J 6 bases short, with 14 bases between.

This chain uses TRBV4-2 with TRBJ2-7; 8 nucleotides line up with TRBD1. Per germline, CDR1 LGHNA and CDR2 YNFKEQ. The V and J ends lost 3 bases and 6 bases, in that order; junction bases with no gene match: 7. The CDR3 spans 14 residues. The CDR3 DNA follows: TGTGCCAGCAGCCACCCTACTACAGGGGGCGAGCAGTACTTC. Protein sequence: CASSHPTTGGEQYF.

The chain links TRBV5-6 to TRBJ2-3; D is ambiguous. Germline CDR1 is SGHDT and CDR2 is YYEEEE. Trimming shortened V by 4 bases and J by 1 base, and 10 bases separated the two germline ends. CDR3 length: 14 residues. CDR3 DNA: TGTGCCAGCAGCCCCGCTAGAGGCACAGATACGCAGTATTTT. Translation: CASSPARGTDTQYF. Variable domain in full (rest from reference TRBV5-6 and TRBJ2-3): DAGVTQSPTHLIKTRGQQVTLRCSPKSGHDTVSWYQQALGQGPQFIFQYYEEEERQRGNFPDRFSGHQFPNYSSELNVNALLLGDSALYLCASSPARGTDTQYFGPGTRLTVL.

A few counts support this clonotype. This chain links TRBV7-2 with TRBJ1-5, with D uncertain. The CDR3 sequence is 14 residues long. The ends were cut back, 1 base at V and 3 bases at J, with 7 bases in the middle. Germline CDR1 SGHTA, CDR2 FQGNSA. The CDR3 bases are TGTGCCAGCAGCTTAGTTGACATCAATCAGCCCCAGCATTTT. Translating it yields CASSLVDINQPQHF.

The V and J genes are TRBV7-9 and TRBJ2-7, with D possibly being TRBD1 (6 bases). Germline assignment: CDR1 SEHNR and CDR2 FQNEAQ (reference sequence). V was pared by 3 bases and J by 0 bases, with 9 bases between. This CDR3 is built from 14 residues. The CDR3 sequence: CASSFQGSSYEQYF. CDR3 DNA sequence: TGTGCCAGCAGCTTCCAGGGGTCCTCCTACGAGCAGTACTTC.

This rearrangement joins TRBV28 to TRBJ2-1; 8 bases match TRBD1. The length of the CDR3 is 16 residues. V shed 6 bases, J shed 0 bases, and the junction held 7 bases outside the gene matches. Germline V CDR1 and CDR2: MDHEN, SYDVKM. This chain's CDR3 is CASRKAGGFSYNEQFF. CDR3 DNA: TGTGCCAGCAGAAAGGCAGGGGGCTTCTCCTACAATGAGCAGTTCTTC.

This rearrangement joins TRBV20-1 to TRBJ2-2; 12 bases line up with TRBD2. V shed 5 bases, J shed 5 bases, and the junction held 12 bases outside the gene matches. This CDR3 has 17 amino acids. Germline values: CDR1 DFQATT, CDR2 SNEGSKA (reference sequence). The DNA for the CDR3 is TGCAGTGCTCTGGGGCTAGCGGGAGGGCCGAGGACCGGGGAGCTGTTTTTT. This translates into CSALGLAGGPRTGELFF.

The chain links TRBV12-3 or TRBV12-4 to TRBJ1-2; a possible D gene is TRBD1 (5 bases). This CDR3 has 14 residues. The V end lost 2 bases, the J end lost 8 bases, and 15 bases lay between the germline ends. CDR3 nucleotides: TGTGCCAGCAGTTTAAACTCAGGGATTGAAGGCTACACCTTC. Translating it yields CASSLNSGIEGYTF.

This clonotype was counted between two and nine times. The genes are TRBV5-1 and TRBJ2-1, with D possibly matching TRBD1 (6 bases). Germline V gives CDR1 SGHRS, CDR2 YFSETQ. V lost 2 bases, J lost 2 bases, and 20 bases lay in between. This CDR3 has 18 amino acids. CDR3 residues: CASSFSPVDRSTYNEQFF. CDR3 bases: TGCGCCAGCAGCTTTTCCCCCGTCGACAGGAGTACCTACAATGAGCAGTTCTTC.

This sequence joins TRBV5-1 and TRBJ2-7; D perhaps matches TRBD2 (5 bases). The CDR3 spans 15 residues. Germline V gives CDR1 SGHRS, CDR2 YFSETQ. V shed 2 bases and J shed 7 bases, with 19 bases lying between them. CDR3 protein: CASSLGVGDVEEQYF. DNA for the CDR3: TGCGCCAGCAGCTTAGGCGTGGGAGATGTGGAAGAGCAGTACTTC.

The J gene is TRBJ2-7, the V gene TRBV20-1; D possibly corresponds to TRBD2 (5 bases). Germline V gene lookup returns CDR1 DFQATT and CDR2 SNEGSKA (reference sequence). V lost 6 bases, J lost 4 bases, and 16 bases lay in between. The length of the CDR3 is 13 residues. CDR3 loop: CSADAGRGYEQYF. The CDR3 DNA reads as TGCAGTGCCGACGCCGGGCGAGGGTACGAGCAGTACTTC.

This clonotype was seen a handful of times. The chain links TRBV9 to TRBJ2-2; D is unclear. This CDR3 comprises 14 residues. Germline V gives CDR1 SGDLS, CDR2 YYNGEE. V gave up 4 bases and J gave up 1 base, with 8 bases separating them. CDR3 amino acids: CASSPQMNTGELFF. The CDR3 nucleotides read TGTGCCAGCAGCCCACAGATGAACACCGGGGAGCTGTTTTTT.

V and J are TRBV2 and TRBJ1-6, with 9 bases identical to TRBD1. In germline, CDR1 is SNHLY, CDR2 FYNNEI. The V segment lost 10 bases and the J segment 8 bases; nucleotides outside the gene matches: 9. The CDR3 runs 14 residues. For the CDR3, the DNA is TGTGCCACATTGTTACAGGGGGCTGATTCACCCCTCCACTTT. Encoded protein: CATLLQGADSPLHF.

This clonotype appeared a few times. The chain couples TRBV5-6 to TRBJ2-3; D unresolved. The CDR3 sequence is 11 residues long. V dropped 1 base and J dropped 7 bases, with 4 bases sitting between them. Germline values: CDR1 SGHDT, CDR2 YYEEEE. In DNA, the CDR3 is TGTGCCAGCAGCTTGTGGAATACGCAGTATTTT. The encoded protein is CASSLWNTQYF.

This clonotype was seen only a few times. This chain links TRBV28 with TRBJ2-1, with TRBD2 identical over 15 bases. The CDR3 runs to 18 residues. The V gene end was trimmed by 6 bases and the J gene end by 2 bases; junction bases not matched to a gene: 8. Germline lookup yields CDR1 MDHEN and CDR2 SYDVKM. CDR3 bases: TGTGCCAGCAGCTTAATCGGACTAGCGGGAGGGCCCTACAATGAGCAGTTCTTC. This translates into CASSLIGLAGGPYNEQFF.

The chain links TRBV7-3 to TRBJ2-5, with TRBD2 matching over 7 bases. Germline CDR1 and CDR2: SGHTA and FQGTGA. V shed 5 bases, J shed 5 bases, and the junction held 5 bases outside the gene matches. This CDR3 is 13 amino acids long. The CDR3 sequence is CASSILARETQYF. The DNA of the CDR3 is TGTGCCAGCAGCATACTAGCGAGGGAGACCCAGTACTTC.

The V call is TRBV4-3, the J call TRBJ1-5; possible D gene TRBD1, 5 bases. Trimming pared 2 bases from V and 7 bases from J, leaving 12 bases between. The V gene's germline CDR1 is LGHNA and CDR2 YSLEER. This CDR3 has 14 residues. CDR3 sequence reads: CASSQSAGLQPQHF. In DNA, the CDR3 is TGCGCCAGCAGCCAATCTGCAGGGTTGCAGCCCCAGCATTTT.

The chain carries TRBV5-8 and TRBJ1-4; D may be TRBD1 (5 bases). The length of the CDR3 is 15 residues. The germline V gene encodes CDR1 SGHTS and CDR2 YDEGEE. V was shortened by 4 bases and J by 3 bases, with 13 bases between the two germline ends. The CDR3 region is CASSPARQPNEKLFF. The CDR3 nucleotides read TGTGCCAGCAGCCCGGCGAGACAGCCTAATGAAAAACTGTTTTTT.

The chain joins TRBV6-8 to TRBJ2-7; D not resolved. The CDR3 length is 12 residues. Germline assignment: CDR1 MNHGY and CDR2 SAAAGT. Deletions cut 5 bases from V and 5 bases from J, with 10 bases between. CDR3 coding DNA: TGTGCCAGCAGTACCCCTGCCCACGAGCAGTACTTC. Protein sequence: CASSTPAHEQYF.

This clonotype was counted only a few times. The CDR3 region has the DNA TGCAGCGTTCTAGGATTGGGCAACACTGAAGCTTTCTTT. Translated, it gives CSVLGLGNTEAFF. This chain uses TRBV29-1 with TRBJ1-1, with D unclear. V was pared by 5 bases and J by 2 bases, with 12 bases between. The CDR3 length is 13 residues. CDR1 is SQVTM, CDR2 ANQGSEA, per germline.

J is TRBJ2-7 and V is TRBV6-6; a possible D gene is TRBD1 (5 bases). The CDR3 runs 13 residues. The germline V gene has CDR1 MNHNY and CDR2 SVGAGI (reference sequence). V shed 6 bases and J shed 7 bases, with 16 bases lying between them. CDR3 coding DNA: TGTGCCAGCAGAAACACAGGCGCCGGGGAGCAGTACTTC. Encoded protein: CASRNTGAGEQYF.

This rearrangement joins TRBV29-1 to TRBJ1-3, with D possibly TRBD1 on 6 matching bases. Germline V lookup: CDR1 SQVTM, CDR2 ANQGSEA. V lost 3 bases, J lost 2 bases, and 11 bases lay in between. The CDR3 consists of 14 residues. CDR3 sequence reads: CSVDEQGAGNTIYF. In DNA, the CDR3 is TGCAGCGTTGATGAACAGGGAGCTGGAAACACCATATATTTT.

This clonotype was detected a few times. The chain joins TRBV5-5 to TRBJ1-5; TRBD1 matches 9 bases. The germline V gene encodes CDR1 SGHKS and CDR2 YYEKEE (reference sequence). The CDR3 totals 15 residues. The ends lost 1 base at V and 6 bases at J; junction bases unmatched: 5. CDR3 coding DNA: TGTGCCAGCAGCTTGAGGGGACAGGGAACTCAGCCCCAGCATTTT. It encodes CASSLRGQGTQPQHF.